A selection of T cell receptor beta chains follows, all from one sample in a study of T cells in Graves' hyperthyroidism and ophthalmopathy. TCRdb reprocessed the multiplex PCR reads with MiXCR, giving one entry per CDR3 protein. The sample records 550,000 to 850,000 distinct CDR3 sequences, around a sixth being singletons. Sequenced input: blood. All receptors derive from a woman aged 45-59 years with Graves' hyperthyroidism that later progressed to Graves' ophthalmopathy. The CDR3 runs from the conserved cysteine through the conserved F or W.

TRBJ2-1 | TRBV18 | CASSLTAGTVNNEQFF
TRBJ2-2 | TRBV4-1 | CASSQDPRHNTGELFF
TRBJ2-1 | TRBV6-1 | CASRSRGRGSSYNEQFF
TRBJ2-1 | TRBV2 | CATTRGASYNEQFF
TRBJ2-3 | TRBV2 | CASRVGNSYGTDTQYF
TRBJ2-3 | TRBV24-1 | CATSDLFRENTDTQYF
TRBJ1-2 | TRBV6-2/TRBV6-3 | CASSYSSQGRGYTF
TRBJ2-5 | TRBV3-1 | CASSRTWETQYF
TRBJ2-5 | TRBV20-1 | CSASAGTQYF
TRBJ1-1 | TRBV3-1 | CASSRAAVAGGPKAFF
TRBJ1-6 | TRBV30 | CAWSVSSPQNSPLHF
TRBJ2-2 | TRBV11-3 | CASSSDPTGGIGELFF
TRBJ1-2 | TRBV19 | CASSPWTGTKTNYGYTF
TRBJ1-1 | TRBV18 | CASSPVRSNTEAFF
TRBJ1-3 | TRBV29-1 | CSADSSGNTIYF
TRBJ1-1 | TRBV5-1 | CASNGQGAEAFF
TRBJ1-2 | TRBV4-1 | CASSPSWGDRGYTF
TRBJ2-3 | TRBV6-1 | CASGSSGGPTDTQYF
TRBJ2-3 | TRBV11-2 | CASSSQEGHGTDTQYF
TRBJ2-2 | TRBV12-5 | CASGFLDRIANTGELFF
TRBJ2-7 | TRBV7-2 | CASSLRTGKEHEQYF
TRBJ2-1 | TRBV3-1 | CASSQGQGSYNEQFF
TRBJ2-3 | TRBV5-1 | CASSFQGTLTDTQYF
TRBJ2-3 | TRBV18 | CASSRTEQYF
TRBJ2-5 | TRBV29-1 | CSVELYRETQYF
TRBJ2-1 | TRBV7-3 | CASSLGHAGTEQFF
TRBJ1-1 | TRBV18 | CASSPQPRRDTEAFF
TRBJ2-7 | TRBV7-2 | CASRLGDLAGDYEQYF
TRBJ2-7 | TRBV7-3 | CASSIDGYEQYF
TRBJ1-1 | TRBV7-3 | CASAHREKPNTEAFF
TRBJ2-3 | TRBV10-3 | CAIRSDKAGDTQYF
TRBJ1-2 | TRBV30 | CAWIRTGDGYTF
TRBJ2-1 | TRBV6-5 | CASSYAGGDEQFF
TRBJ1-1 | TRBV7-9 | CASSRSGQKNTEAFF
TRBJ1-1 | TRBV7-2 | CASSQVKGEAFF
TRBJ2-4 | TRBV5-8 | CASSEGRTLAKNIQYF
TRBJ2-5 | TRBV7-9 | CASSWTSGVVETQYF
TRBJ2-7 | TRBV5-1 | CASSRGRDRGIYEQYF
TRBJ1-1 | TRBV25-1 | CASRLTGWGEAFF
TRBJ2-2 | TRBV27 | CASSLSIFGELFF
TRBJ1-1 | TRBV7-9 | CASSLSGQGGTEAFF
TRBJ1-5 | TRBV6-2/TRBV6-3 | CASSYRQGLNQPQHF
TRBJ1-5 | TRBV19 | CASSPPVYSSNQPQHF
TRBJ2-3 | TRBV13 | CASSSRGEITDTQYF
TRBJ1-3 | TRBV6-2/TRBV6-3 | CASSLKGRAAGNTIYF
TRBJ1-1 | TRBV27 | CASSLITGGNTEAFF
TRBJ1-2 | TRBV19 | CASSTDRKSFNYGYTF
TRBJ1-1 | TRBV10-3 | CAIREDREAFF
TRBJ1-5 | TRBV14 | CASSQGDGQPQHF
TRBJ1-5 | TRBV7-3 | CASSLITGGQNQPQHF
TRBJ1-3 | TRBV30 | CAWSVRKSSGNTIYF
TRBJ1-1 | TRBV9 | CASSVEVGDTEAFF
TRBJ2-3 | TRBV3-1 | CASSPVGLSGQDTQYF
TRBJ2-1 | TRBV3-1 | CASSQAPTGLEGEQFF
TRBJ2-5 | TRBV6-1 | CASSLRLHLREETQYF
TRBJ1-5 | TRBV2 | CASSEGIREIQPQHF